This entry concerns a single TCR beta chain. The data derive from a study of Tregs in tolerant kidney transplant recipients. V lost 0 bases to trimming and J lost 2 bases, with 5 bases between them. This CDR3 has 14 residues. Germline V gene data show CDR1 as SGHNT and CDR2 as YYREEE (reference sequence). Method: immunoSEQ multiplex PCR; TCRdb's copy keeps in-frame clones and lacks some. Of more than 90,000 clones detected, 93% appear once; the ten largest clones hold 1.5% to 2%. The nonmyeloablative bone marrow transplants came from related graft donors, with transient mixed chimerism. Sequenced material: CD4+ T cells from blood (PBMCs), taken 12 months after the transplant. This clonotype was sampled from a human patient who received a combined kidney and bone marrow transplant. Some T cells may arise from the graft donor. The chain is built from TRBV5-4 and TRBJ1-4; D is unclear. CDR3 nucleotide sequence: TGTGCCAGCAGCTTGGGGGCGACTAATGAAAAACTGTTTTTT. Encoded protein: CASSLGATNEKLFF.